This is a list of T cell receptor beta chains from one sample in a study of T cells after yellow fever vaccination. TCRdb redid the calling of the 5' RACE reads with MiXCR, one entry per CDR3 protein. The sample has around 11,000 distinct CDR3 sequences, 4.5% to 5.5% seen once. Source: PBMCs, either bulk or a sorted T-cell subset (CD4+, CD8+, memory, or dextramer-sorted; not recorded which), taken around 15 days after the first yellow fever vaccination. The receptors stem from a man younger than 35 who received the YFV17D yellow fever vaccine. The CDR3 runs from the conserved cysteine through the conserved F or W. The order of the fields is V gene, J gene, clone size, D gene, CDR3 DNA, CDR3 protein. D genes are given only for firm matches. Size is stated as once, few, many, or a class for an expanded clone.

v_call: TRBV5-1
j_call: TRBJ1-6
clone_size: many
d_call: TRBD1
cdr3_nt: TGCGCCAGCAGCCGGAATCCCCGGGACAGTAATTCACCCCTCCACTTT
cdr3_aa: CASSRNPRDSNSPLHF

v_call: TRBV7-2
j_call: TRBJ2-1
clone_size: many
d_call: TRBD2
cdr3_nt: TGTGCCAGCAGCATTGGGACTAGCGGGGGTGAGCAGTTCTTC
cdr3_aa: CASSIGTSGGEQFF

v_call: TRBV6-5
j_call: TRBJ2-5
clone_size: medium-sized
d_call: -
cdr3_nt: TGTGCCAGCAGTTACCGCTCCAATCGGCTGGGGAAGACCCAGTACTTC
cdr3_aa: CASSYRSNRLGKTQYF

v_call: TRBV20-1
j_call: TRBJ1-5
clone_size: many
d_call: -
cdr3_nt: TGCAGTGCCCCGGACGGTAGCAATCAGCCCCAGCATTTT
cdr3_aa: CSAPDGSNQPQHF

v_call: TRBV4-3
j_call: TRBJ1-6
clone_size: medium-sized
d_call: -
cdr3_nt: TGCGCCAGCAGCCAAGATTCCGCAGGGGATAATTCACCCCTCCACTTT
cdr3_aa: CASSQDSAGDNSPLHF

v_call: TRBV7-8
j_call: TRBJ2-1
clone_size: many
d_call: -
cdr3_nt: TGTGCCAGCAGCTTAGATTCGGGGAAGGAGTTCTTC
cdr3_aa: CASSLDSGKEFF

v_call: TRBV24-1
j_call: TRBJ2-1
clone_size: medium-sized
d_call: -
cdr3_nt: TGTGCCACTGGACAGAGCTCCTACAATGAGCAGTTCTTC
cdr3_aa: CATGQSSYNEQFF

v_call: TRBV7-9
j_call: TRBJ1-1
clone_size: many
d_call: -
cdr3_nt: TGTGCCAGCAGCAGCCAAGACGGTGAAGCTTTCTTT
cdr3_aa: CASSSQDGEAFF

v_call: TRBV12-3/TRBV12-4
j_call: TRBJ2-2
clone_size: medium-sized
d_call: -
cdr3_nt: TGTGCCAGCAGTTTTTTTGAGGCGAACACCGGGGAGCTGTTTTTT
cdr3_aa: CASSFFEANTGELFF

v_call: TRBV18
j_call: TRBJ1-5
clone_size: many
d_call: -
cdr3_nt: TGTGCCAGCTCACGCGGGGGAGGGGGACAGCCCCAGCATTTT
cdr3_aa: CASSRGGGGQPQHF

v_call: TRBV11-2
j_call: TRBJ2-3
clone_size: medium-sized
d_call: -
cdr3_nt: TGTGCCAGCAGCTTTGGGGCTCCAGGTTTCGGTACGCAGTATTTT
cdr3_aa: CASSFGAPGFGTQYF

v_call: TRBV11-1
j_call: TRBJ2-1
clone_size: medium-sized
d_call: -
cdr3_nt: TGTGCCAGCAGCTTTGACAGGTCCTACAATGAGCAGTTCTTC
cdr3_aa: CASSFDRSYNEQFF

v_call: TRBV27
j_call: TRBJ2-6
clone_size: many
d_call: -
cdr3_nt: TGTGCCAGCAGTTCCACACGTCAGGGGTCCTCTGGGGCCAACGTCCTGACTTTC
cdr3_aa: CASSSTRQGSSGANVLTF

v_call: TRBV5-1
j_call: TRBJ2-2
clone_size: many
d_call: -
cdr3_nt: TGCGCCAGCAGCTTGGAGGGCCCGAACACCGGGGAGCTGTTTTTT
cdr3_aa: CASSLEGPNTGELFF

v_call: TRBV10-3
j_call: TRBJ2-5
clone_size: medium-sized
d_call: -
cdr3_nt: TGTGCCATCAGTGGGGTCCAAGAGACCCAGTACTTC
cdr3_aa: CAISGVQETQYF

v_call: TRBV5-1
j_call: TRBJ1-2
clone_size: many
d_call: -
cdr3_nt: -
cdr3_aa: CASSFGEGKGYTF

v_call: TRBV5-1
j_call: TRBJ1-2
clone_size: medium-sized
d_call: -
cdr3_nt: TGCGCCAGCAGCTTGGCCGGTACATCCCTTGGGTATGGCTACACCTTC
cdr3_aa: CASSLAGTSLGYGYTF

v_call: TRBV5-6
j_call: TRBJ1-2
clone_size: many
d_call: -
cdr3_nt: TGTGCCAGCAGCTGGGACTTTGGCGGCTACACCTTC
cdr3_aa: CASSWDFGGYTF

v_call: TRBV7-9
j_call: TRBJ1-1
clone_size: many
d_call: -
cdr3_nt: TGTGCCAGCAGCCCAAGGGGGGTCTCCATGAACACTGAAGCTTTCTTT
cdr3_aa: CASSPRGVSMNTEAFF

v_call: TRBV5-1
j_call: TRBJ1-1
clone_size: medium-sized
d_call: -
cdr3_nt: TGCGCCAGCAGCCGGGAGATTAACACTGAAGCTTTCTTT
cdr3_aa: CASSREINTEAFF

v_call: TRBV11-2
j_call: TRBJ1-3
clone_size: many
d_call: -
cdr3_nt: TGTGCCAGCAGCATAGCCAGATCTGGAAACACCATATATTTT
cdr3_aa: CASSIARSGNTIYF

v_call: TRBV5-4
j_call: TRBJ2-5
clone_size: many
d_call: -
cdr3_nt: TGTGCCAGCAGCTTGGGGGGCGGAGAGACCCAGTACTTC
cdr3_aa: CASSLGGGETQYF

v_call: TRBV20-1
j_call: TRBJ2-1
clone_size: medium-sized
d_call: -
cdr3_nt: TGCAGTGCTAGGAAGAATGAGCAGTTCTTC
cdr3_aa: CSARKNEQFF

v_call: TRBV3-1
j_call: TRBJ1-2
clone_size: many
d_call: -
cdr3_nt: TGTGCCAGCAGCCAATGGGAAAGAATGCATGGCTACACCTTC
cdr3_aa: CASSQWERMHGYTF

v_call: TRBV7-2
j_call: TRBJ2-7
clone_size: many
d_call: TRBD1
cdr3_nt: TGTGCCAGCAGCAATAGGGACAGGGGCTACGAGCAGTACTTC
cdr3_aa: CASSNRDRGYEQYF

v_call: TRBV29-1
j_call: TRBJ1-2
clone_size: many
d_call: TRBD1
cdr3_nt: TGCAGCGTTGGAGGGGGCGCGAGTTATGGCTACACCTTC
cdr3_aa: CSVGGGASYGYTF

v_call: TRBV6-5
j_call: TRBJ2-1
clone_size: medium-sized
d_call: -
cdr3_nt: TGTGCCAGCAGTTACAACCGCCGGCCGGCGCACGAGCAGTTCTTC
cdr3_aa: CASSYNRRPAHEQFF

v_call: TRBV9
j_call: TRBJ1-6
clone_size: medium-sized
d_call: -
cdr3_nt: TGTGCCAGCAGCGTAGCGGCCACCCGATATAATTCACCCCTCCACTTT
cdr3_aa: CASSVAATRYNSPLHF

v_call: TRBV20-1
j_call: TRBJ2-5
clone_size: medium-sized
d_call: -
cdr3_nt: TGCAGTGCTCGGGACTCCTTCCAAGAGACCCAGTACTTC
cdr3_aa: CSARDSFQETQYF

v_call: TRBV20-1
j_call: TRBJ1-6
clone_size: many
d_call: -
cdr3_nt: TGCAGTGCTCCAGTACCATCCTATAATTCACCCCTCCACTTT
cdr3_aa: CSAPVPSYNSPLHF

v_call: TRBV5-1
j_call: TRBJ2-1
clone_size: many
d_call: TRBD1
cdr3_nt: TGCGCCAGCAGCTTGGCCCCAGACAGGGTTACCAATGAGCAGTTCTTC
cdr3_aa: CASSLAPDRVTNEQFF

v_call: TRBV20-1
j_call: TRBJ2-3
clone_size: medium-sized
d_call: -
cdr3_nt: TGCAGTGCTAGAGAACGGCGGGGCCGCACAGATACGCAGTATTTT
cdr3_aa: CSARERRGRTDTQYF

v_call: TRBV18
j_call: TRBJ2-3
clone_size: many
d_call: TRBD2
cdr3_nt: TGTGCCAGCTCACCAAGGGCTAGCGGGGGTCGGTATACGCAGTATTTT
cdr3_aa: CASSPRASGGRYTQYF

v_call: TRBV11-2
j_call: TRBJ2-2
clone_size: many
d_call: -
cdr3_nt: TGTGCCAGCAGCTTGGGTCCAGGGATGGGAACCGGGGAGCTGTTTTTT
cdr3_aa: CASSLGPGMGTGELFF

v_call: TRBV20-1
j_call: TRBJ2-1
clone_size: medium-sized
d_call: -
cdr3_nt: TGCAGTGCTACGGTGGGGAGCTCCTACAATGAGCAGTTCTTC
cdr3_aa: CSATVGSSYNEQFF

v_call: TRBV24-1
j_call: TRBJ2-3
clone_size: medium-sized
d_call: -
cdr3_nt: TGTGCCACCAGTGATCGACAGACAGATACGCAGTATTTT
cdr3_aa: CATSDRQTDTQYF

v_call: TRBV5-8
j_call: TRBJ1-1
clone_size: many
d_call: TRBD1
cdr3_nt: TGTGCCAGCAGCTCCGGGACAGGGCTGGGGGGAGCTTTCTTT
cdr3_aa: CASSSGTGLGGAFF

v_call: TRBV12-3/TRBV12-4
j_call: TRBJ1-1
clone_size: many
d_call: TRBD1
cdr3_nt: TGTGCCAGCAGTAGACAGGGAAAGCACACTGAAGCTTTCTTT
cdr3_aa: CASSRQGKHTEAFF

v_call: TRBV20-1
j_call: TRBJ2-7
clone_size: medium-sized
d_call: -
cdr3_nt: TGCAGTGCTAGACACCGAACCGGACGGAGTGACTACGAGCAGTACTTC
cdr3_aa: CSARHRTGRSDYEQYF

v_call: TRBV19
j_call: TRBJ1-1
clone_size: many
d_call: -
cdr3_nt: TGTGCCAGTAAAGGAGGAGGGCGGGGAGCTTTCTTT
cdr3_aa: CASKGGGRGAFF

v_call: TRBV5-1
j_call: TRBJ2-3
clone_size: medium-sized
d_call: -
cdr3_nt: TGCGCCAGCAGCTTCGGCGGGAGCACAGATACGCAGTATTTT
cdr3_aa: CASSFGGSTDTQYF

v_call: TRBV20-1
j_call: TRBJ2-5
clone_size: medium-sized
d_call: -
cdr3_nt: TGCAGTGCTAGCCCCGGACGGGGAAATCAAGAGACCCAGTACTTC
cdr3_aa: CSASPGRGNQETQYF